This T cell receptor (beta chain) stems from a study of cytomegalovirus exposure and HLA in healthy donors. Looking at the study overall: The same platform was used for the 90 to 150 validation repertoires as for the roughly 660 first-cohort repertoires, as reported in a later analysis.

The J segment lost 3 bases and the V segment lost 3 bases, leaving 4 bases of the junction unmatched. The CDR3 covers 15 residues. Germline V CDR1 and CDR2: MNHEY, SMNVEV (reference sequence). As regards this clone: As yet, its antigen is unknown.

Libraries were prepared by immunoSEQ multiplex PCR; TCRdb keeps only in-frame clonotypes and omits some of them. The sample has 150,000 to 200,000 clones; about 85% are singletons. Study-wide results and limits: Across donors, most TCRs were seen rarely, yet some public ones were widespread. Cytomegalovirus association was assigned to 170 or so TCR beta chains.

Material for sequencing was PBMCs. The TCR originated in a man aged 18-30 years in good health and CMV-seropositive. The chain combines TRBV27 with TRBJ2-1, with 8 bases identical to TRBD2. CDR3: CASSFSSGSYNEQFF. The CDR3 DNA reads TGTGCCAGCAGTTTCTCCAGCGGGAGCTACAATGAGCAGTTCTTC.